The 18 T cell receptor beta chains below were found in one sample sequenced in a study of spatial heterogeneity in lung cancer. Points from the study as a whole: Mutation tallies in tumors tracked expanded intratumoral alpha and beta TCR counts.

As for time point: sample taken at primary tumor resection. Antigens of these TCRs are unknown. MiXCR was run by TCRdb on the 5' RACE reads, yielding one entry per CDR3 protein. The data contain about 4,200 distinct CDR3 sequences, over 6% of them singletons. The sample was lung tumor tissue, taken at surgery. These TCRs come from a male donor with early-stage non-small cell lung cancer.

This clonotype was recorded at least ten times. This chain links TRBV18 with TRBJ1-2; a possible D gene is TRBD1 (5 bases). The CDR3 covers 14 residues. Looked up from germline, CDR1 is KGHSH and CDR2 is LQKENI. V shed 0 bases and J shed 12 bases, with 17 bases lying between them. The CDR3 bases are TGTGCCAGCTCACCACCGGGGCAGGGAGAAAGCGACACCTTC. It translates to CASSPPGQGESDTF.

This clonotype is labeled as medium-sized. The J gene is TRBJ1-1, the V gene TRBV6-6, with D unclear. The V end lost 9 bases, the J end lost 1 base, and 12 bases lay between the germline ends. The length of the CDR3 is 13 residues. Germline V CDR1 and CDR2: MNHNY, SVGAGI (reference sequence). CDR3 amino acids: CASADGQNTEAFF. CDR3 DNA: TGTGCCAGTGCGGACGGCCAGAACACTGAAGCTTTCTTT.

This clonotype has ten or more counts. The J gene is TRBJ1-1, the V gene TRBV20-1; D ambiguous. Trimming stripped 0 bases from V and 1 base from J, with 12 bases between. The CDR3 is made up of 15 amino acids. The germline gives CDR1 DFQATT, CDR2 SNEGSKA (reference sequence). The CDR3 region is CSARDEGFRNTEAFF. The CDR3 DNA sequence: TGCAGTGCTAGAGATGAGGGCTTCAGGAACACTGAAGCTTTCTTT.

At least ten counts were recorded for this clonotype. V is TRBV7-2 and J is TRBJ2-5; possibly TRBD2 for D (6 bases). This CDR3 has 15 residues. Per the germline V gene, CDR1 is SGHTA and CDR2 is FQGNSA. The ends were cut back, 3 bases at V and 4 bases at J, with 15 bases in the middle. The CDR3 region is CASSFRQPGGETQYF. In DNA form, the CDR3 reads TGTGCCAGCAGCTTTCGACAGCCCGGGGGAGAGACCCAGTACTTC.

J is TRBJ2-1 and V is TRBV6-5; possibly TRBD1 for D (6 bases). The CDR3 is made up of 16 amino acids. Germline V CDR1 and CDR2: MNHEY, SVGAGI. V lost 2 bases, J lost 7 bases, and 18 bases lay in between. This chain's CDR3 is CASSYPGRGFSNEQFF. The CDR3 region has the DNA TGTGCCAGCAGTTACCCCGGCAGGGGTTTTAGTAATGAGCAGTTCTTC.

The DNA for the CDR3 is TGTGCCAGCAGTTTGGAGAATCAGAAAGCGCAGTACTTC. It codes for CASSLENQKAQYF. V gene TRBV28 combines with J gene TRBJ2-7; D is ambiguous. The V gene's germline CDR1 is MDHEN and CDR2 SYDVKM. The CDR3 covers 13 residues. Trimming took 3 bases from V and 9 from J, leaving 15 bases between them.

Many counts were recorded for this clonotype. The chain uses TRBV11-2 and TRBJ1-3, with D perhaps TRBD1 (6 bases). The germline V gene encodes CDR1 SGHAT and CDR2 FQNNGV. The CDR3 has 16 amino acids. Trimming left V 4 bases short and J 0 bases short, with 13 bases between. The CDR3 DNA follows: TGTGCCAGCAGCTACGGACAGAGAATCTCTGGAAACACCATATATTTT. This sequence encodes CASSYGQRISGNTIYF.

This clonotype has ten or more counts. The rearrangement joins TRBV5-6 to TRBJ2-1; 12 bases line up with TRBD2. J gave up 8 bases and V 3 bases, and 9 bases lay outside the gene matches. The CDR3 extends over 16 amino acids. Germline loops: CDR1 SGHDT, CDR2 YYEEEE. Here the CDR3 DNA reads TGTGCCAGCAGCTCACAGACTAGCGGGAGAATCTATGAGCAGTTCTTC. Amino acid sequence: CASSSQTSGRIYEQFF.

This clonotype was seen at least ten times. V gene TRBV5-4 combines with J gene TRBJ2-6; D perhaps matches TRBD1 (6 bases). Trimming stripped 4 bases from V and 1 base from J, with 9 bases between. The CDR3 is made up of 15 amino acids. CDR1 is SGHNT and CDR2 is YYREEE in the germline V gene (reference sequence). Written as DNA, the CDR3 is TGTGCCAGCAGCACCACAGGGTCTGGGGCCAACGTCCTGACTTTC. This gives the protein CASSTTGSGANVLTF.

This clonotype appeared many times. The chain combines TRBV19 with TRBJ1-6; 7 bases agree with TRBD1. Germline lookup yields CDR1 LNHDA and CDR2 SQIVND (reference sequence). The CDR3 totals 14 residues. Trimming removed 10 bases from V and 7 bases from J; junction bases left unmatched: 10. The CDR3: CATSDRVGNSPLHF. The CDR3, as DNA: TGTGCCACTTCAGACAGGGTCGGCAATTCACCCCTCCACTTT.

This clonotype is medium-sized (0.01 to 0.1%) within its sample. V and J are TRBV18 and TRBJ1-1; D not resolved. Germline loops: CDR1 KGHSH, CDR2 LQKENI. This CDR3 contains 14 residues. V was pared by 0 bases and J by 0 bases, with 5 bases between. Written as DNA, the CDR3 is TGTGCCAGCTCACCACCAGGGCTGAACACTGAAGCTTTCTTT. As protein: CASSPPGLNTEAFF.

By its share, this clonotype is medium-sized. This chain links TRBV13 with TRBJ2-1; tentative D call: TRBD2 (6 bases). This CDR3 is built from 15 residues. Deletions cut 6 bases from V and 6 bases from J, with 18 bases between. Germline-derived CDR1 and CDR2 are PRHDT and FYEKMQ (reference sequence). CDR3: CASSDSRRGSNEQFF. The DNA for the CDR3 is TGTGCCAGCAGTGATTCCCGGAGGGGCTCCAATGAGCAGTTCTTC.

This clonotype is medium-sized. The chain has TRBV5-1 and TRBJ2-7; D is undetermined. The CDR3 sequence is 13 residues long. Trimming pared 0 bases from V and 2 bases from J, leaving 6 bases between. CDR1 SGHRS and CDR2 YFSETQ come from the germline V gene. CDR3 nucleotide sequence: TGCGCCAGCAGCTTGGACCAAACCTACGAGCAGTACTTC. Its translation: CASSLDQTYEQYF.

In its sample, this clonotype was seen many times. The chain recombines TRBV20-1 with TRBJ2-7; D is uncertain. The CDR3 loop spans 14 amino acids. The V and J ends lost 2 bases and 1 base respectively, with 12 bases between them. Germline CDR1 DFQATT, CDR2 SNEGSKA (reference sequence). The DNA for the CDR3 is TGCAGTGCTAGATCGGTGGTTCGGTCCTACGAGCAGTACTTC. It translates to CSARSVVRSYEQYF.

This clonotype is classed as medium-sized. The chain uses TRBV7-8 and TRBJ2-1; 7 positions agree with TRBD2. The V and J ends lost 4 bases and 7 bases, in that order; junction bases with no gene match: 13. There are 16 residues in the CDR3. Germline assignment: CDR1 SGHVS and CDR2 FQNEAQ. CDR3 nucleotides: TGTGCCAGCAGCTCCCGGAGGCGGGAGACCGAAAATGAGCAGTTCTTC. It is translated as CASSSRRRETENEQFF.

By share, this clonotype ranks as medium-sized. The chain uses TRBV19 and TRBJ2-3, with 7 bases fitting TRBD2. Trimming removed 2 bases from V and 6 bases from J; junction bases left unmatched: 5. The CDR3 is 14 residues long. Germline CDR1 is LNHDA and CDR2 is SQIVND (reference sequence). As DNA, the CDR3 is TGTGCCAGTAGTATAATCGTCGGGGGGGATACGCAGTATTTT. Protein sequence: CASSIIVGGDTQYF.

This clonotype is judged medium-sized. The chain uses TRBV5-6 and TRBJ2-7; D may be TRBD1 or TRBD2 (5 bases each). Trimming stripped 4 bases from V and 6 bases from J, with 17 bases between. Germline CDR1 is SGHDT and CDR2 is YYEEEE. This CDR3 has 14 amino acids. The CDR3 nucleotides are TGTGCCAGCAGCCCAGGACCGGGGACGAGCGAGCAGTACTTC. Protein sequence: CASSPGPGTSEQYF.

This clonotype was counted only a few times. The J gene is TRBJ1-5, the V gene TRBV7-2, with D possibly TRBD1 on 5 matching bases. CDR1 is SGHTA and CDR2 is FQGNSA in the germline V gene. The germline V and J ends were trimmed by 1 base and 0 bases, with 7 bases remaining between them. The CDR3 is made up of 15 amino acids. The CDR3 loop is CASSLGGGSNQPQHF. CDR3 coding DNA: TGTGCCAGCAGCTTAGGGGGGGGTAGCAATCAGCCCCAGCATTTT.